The present entry profiles one TCR beta chain with its context. What it recognizes is unknown. This entry is derived from a study of PD-1 blockade in classical Hodgkin lymphoma. Study results and limitations: Factors driving the repertoire differences, possibly disease activity or prior therapy, remain undefined.

The protocol was immunoSEQ multiplex PCR, while the TCRdb copy is restricted to in-frame clones and leaves out a portion. The data contain about 110,000 clones, around 89% of them singletons. Patients all relapsed after autologous stem cell transplantation, and there was variation in brentuximab vedotin exposure. The patients, who had relapsed/refractory classical Hodgkin lymphoma, achieved best responses of complete response, partial response or progressive disease. Looked up from germline, CDR1 is LNHDA and CDR2 is SQIVND (reference sequence). The junction had 8 bases not matched to a gene; V was cut back by 6 bases and J by 5 bases. The CDR3 sequence is 14 residues long.

This rearrangement joins TRBV19 to TRBJ1-1; 8 bases are a match to TRBD1. This specimen was peripheral blood mononuclear cells (PBMCs), taken before the second cycle of nivolumab. The receptor was derived from a human donor with classical Hodgkin lymphoma. The CDR3 DNA reads as TGTGCCAGTAGCCGACAGGGGCTATGGACTGAAGCTTTCTTT. The encoded protein is CASSRQGLWTEAFF. Looking up the rest from reference TRBV19 and TRBJ1-1 gives the full variable domain: DGGITQSPKYLFRKEGQNVTLSCEQNLNHDAMYWYRQDPGQGLRLIYYSQIVNDFQKGDIAEGYSVSREKKESFPLTVTSAQKNPTAFYLCASSRQGLWTEAFFGQGTRLTVV.